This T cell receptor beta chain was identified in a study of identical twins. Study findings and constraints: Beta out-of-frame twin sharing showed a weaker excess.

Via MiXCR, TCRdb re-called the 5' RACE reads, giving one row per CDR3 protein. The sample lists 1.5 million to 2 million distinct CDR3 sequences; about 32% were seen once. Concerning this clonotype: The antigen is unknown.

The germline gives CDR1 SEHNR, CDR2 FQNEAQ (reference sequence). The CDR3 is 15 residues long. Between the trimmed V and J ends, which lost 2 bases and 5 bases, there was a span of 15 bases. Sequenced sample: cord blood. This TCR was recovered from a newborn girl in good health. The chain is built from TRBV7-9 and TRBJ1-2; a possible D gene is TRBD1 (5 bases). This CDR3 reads CASSLTGEGRYGYTF. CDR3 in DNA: TGTGCCAGCAGCTTAACCGGGGAGGGGCGGTATGGCTACACCTTC.